The T cell receptor (beta chain) under discussion was sequenced for a study of beta chain features in type 1 diabetes. Study observations and caveats: Among patients, naive, central memory and Treg TCRB repertoires appeared more similar than among healthy donors. Shortening that was moderate but significant affected the TCRB CDR3s of Type 1 diabetes patients in all four CD4+ subsets.

Sequencing targeted expressed TCRB transcripts, as all isolated RNA had been reverse transcribed. Regulatory, naive and central memory T cell samples averaged approximately 3.8 million reads. The protocol was immunoSEQ multiplex PCR, while the TCRdb copy is restricted to in-frame clones and leaves out a portion. The sample carries around 70,000 clones, about 50% recorded once. The CDR3 extends over 15 amino acids. In total, each donor contributed a single heparinised blood draw that averaged around 0.12 L. Comments on this clone: The antigen is undetermined.

V and J are TRBV1 and TRBJ2-1; the table's D call, TRBD2, was not checked against the DNA. TRBV1 is designated a pseudogene. The clonotype comes from a man aged 25 to 40 with type 1 diabetes. The specimen sequenced was central memory CD4+ T cells from blood. The CDR3 nucleotides read TGCACCAGCAGCTCCGTTGGCGGGGGAGACAATGAGCAGTTCTTC. This gives the protein CTSSSVGGGDNEQFF.